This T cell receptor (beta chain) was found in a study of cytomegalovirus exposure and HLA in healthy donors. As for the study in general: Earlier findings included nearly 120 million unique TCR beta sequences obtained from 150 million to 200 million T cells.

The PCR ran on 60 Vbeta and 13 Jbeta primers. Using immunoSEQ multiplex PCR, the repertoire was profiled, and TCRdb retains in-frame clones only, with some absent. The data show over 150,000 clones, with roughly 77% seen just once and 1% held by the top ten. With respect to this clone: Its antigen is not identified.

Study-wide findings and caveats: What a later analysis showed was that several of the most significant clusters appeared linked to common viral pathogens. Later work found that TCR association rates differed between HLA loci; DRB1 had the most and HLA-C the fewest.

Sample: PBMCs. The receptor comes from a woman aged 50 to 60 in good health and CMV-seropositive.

This CDR3 is CSVEDPDSRYTF. In DNA form, the CDR3 reads TGCAGCGTTGAAGACCCGGACAGTCGCTACACCTTC. This chain links TRBV29-1 with TRBJ1-2, with D possibly matching TRBD1 (6 bases). The CDR3 contains 12 residues. CDR1 is SQVTM, CDR2 ANQGSEA, per germline. Trimming removed 0 bases at V and 9 bases at J, with 11 bases between.